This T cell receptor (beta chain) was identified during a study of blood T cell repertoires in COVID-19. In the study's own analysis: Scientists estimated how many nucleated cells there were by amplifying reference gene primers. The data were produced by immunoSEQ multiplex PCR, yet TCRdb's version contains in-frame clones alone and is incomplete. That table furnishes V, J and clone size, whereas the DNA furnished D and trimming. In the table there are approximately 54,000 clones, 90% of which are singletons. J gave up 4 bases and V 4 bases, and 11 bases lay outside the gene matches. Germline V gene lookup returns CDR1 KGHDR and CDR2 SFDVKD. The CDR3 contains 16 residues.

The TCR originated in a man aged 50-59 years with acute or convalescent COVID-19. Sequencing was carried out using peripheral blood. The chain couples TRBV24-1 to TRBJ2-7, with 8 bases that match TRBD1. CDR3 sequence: CATSESTPGQAYEQYF. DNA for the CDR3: TGTGCCACCAGTGAATCTACTCCGGGACAGGCGTACGAGCAGTACTTC.